These 20 T cell receptor beta chains share one sample of origin, sequenced in a study of blood T cell repertoires in COVID-19. TCRdb keeps only in-frame clones here, not all; method: immunoSEQ multiplex PCR. This table has about 300,000 clones, around nine tenths appearing once. Source material: PBMCs or T cells enriched from blood (not recorded which). The origin of the receptors is a woman aged 30 to 39 who had recovered from COVID-19.

CDR3 in amino acids: CASSTTGGGGEQFF. The CDR3 DNA sequence: TGTGCCAGCAGCACGACCGGCGGCGGAGGTGAGCAGTTCTTC. The chain employs TRBV7-3 and TRBJ2-1; D is possibly TRBD2 (5 bases). This CDR3 is 14 amino acids long. V was shortened by 5 bases and J by 9 bases, with 17 bases between the two germline ends. Germline-derived CDR1 and CDR2 are SGHTA and FQGTGA.

Concerning this clone: One end of the junction does not line up with germline, which may come from a read error. The chain links TRBV7-7 to TRBJ2-3, with TRBD2 matching 7 bases. CDR3 length equals 18 residues. Germline V CDR1 and CDR2: SSHAT, FNYEAQ (reference sequence). CDR3 in amino acids: CASSLALPGVAGRDTQYF. The DNA for the CDR3 is TGTGCTAGCAGCTTAGCTCTCCCGGGGGTAGCGGGTAGAGATACGCAGTATTTT.

This rearrangement joins TRBV7-2 to TRBJ2-1, with TRBD2 identical over 7 bases. Germline CDR1 is SGHTA and CDR2 is FQGNSA. The CDR3 contains 13 residues. J lost 10 bases, V lost 3 bases, and 6 bases had no gene match. CDR3 nucleotide sequence: TGTGCCAGCAGCTTCGGGCCCGGGAGGGAGCAGTTCTTC. Translating gives CASSFGPGREQFF.

The chain links TRBV5-1 to TRBJ2-7; 9 bases align to TRBD1. Germline lookup yields CDR1 SGHRS and CDR2 YFSETQ. V shed 4 bases and J 3 bases; nucleotides not matched to a gene: 8. This CDR3 has 15 residues. In nucleotides, the CDR3 is TGCGCCAGCAGCCGACTGACAGGGGGGAACTACGAGCAGTACTTC. It is translated as CASSRLTGGNYEQYF.

This rearrangement joins TRBV10-1 to TRBJ1-6; TRBD1 is a possible D gene (5 bases). The CDR3 runs 18 residues. Germline assignment: CDR1 WNHNN and CDR2 SYGVQD (reference sequence). Trimming took off 1 base at V and 10 bases at J, with 23 bases between the two ends. CDR3 sequence reads: CASSEYPIGAGRESPLHF. CDR3 nucleotide sequence: TGCGCCAGCAGTGAGTACCCGATAGGGGCAGGGCGGGAATCACCCCTCCACTTT.

The chain links TRBV5-1 to TRBJ2-5, with TRBD1 matching over 7 bases. The CDR3 is made up of 16 amino acids. The germline CDR1 and CDR2 sequences are SGHRS and YFSETQ. After removal of 3 bases from V and 0 bases from J, the junction contained 8 bases not matched to a gene. In nucleotides, the CDR3 is TGCGCCAGCAGCTCGTCTCTGACAGGGTACCAAGAGACCCAGTACTTC. Its protein is CASSSSLTGYQETQYF.

This chain joins TRBV6-5 and TRBJ1-5; D is unclear. Germline loops: CDR1 MNHEY, CDR2 SVGAGI. The CDR3 is made up of 14 amino acids. Trimming pared 4 bases from V and 5 bases from J, leaving 12 bases between. The CDR3 sequence is CASSLTRGYQPQHF. In DNA form, the CDR3 reads TGTGCCAGCAGTTTAACACGCGGTTATCAGCCCCAGCATTTT.

The rearrangement joins TRBV3-1 (or the pseudogene TRBV3-2) to TRBJ2-1; TRBD2 is a possible D gene (6 bases). CDR1 LGHDT and CDR2 YNNKEL come from the germline V gene (reference sequence). Trimming stripped 0 bases from V and 12 bases from J, with 24 bases between. This CDR3 has 17 amino acids. CDR3 DNA sequence: TGTGCCAGCAGCCAAGAATCCCACTGGGCTAGCGCATCGGTGCAGTTCTTC. Residues: CASSQESHWASASVQFF.

V usage is TRBV29-1 and J usage is TRBJ1-2; D is uncertain. The V gene's germline CDR1 is SQVTM and CDR2 ANQGSEA. There are 12 residues in the CDR3. V was cut by 6 bases and J by 1 base, with 9 bases left in between. Here the CDR3 reads CSVPHFNYGYTF. DNA of the CDR3: TGCAGCGTCCCGCACTTTAACTATGGCTACACCTTC. The full variable domain, with the rest looked up from reference TRBV29-1 and TRBJ1-2, is SAVISQKPSRDICQRGTSLTIQCQVDSQVTMMFWYRQQPGQSLTLIATANQGSEATYESGFVIDKFPISRPNLTFSTLTVSNMSPEDSSIYLCSVPHFNYGYTFGSGTRLTVV.

This chain links TRBV4-1 with TRBJ2-1, with 7 positions matching TRBD2. Germline values: CDR1 MGHRA, CDR2 YSYEKL. The CDR3 extends over 15 amino acids. V dropped 2 bases and J dropped 4; count of bases not matched to a gene: 5. The CDR3 nucleotides are TGCGCCAGCAGCCAATCTCAGCGGGATTACAATGAGCAGTTCTTC. It is translated as CASSQSQRDYNEQFF.

The rearrangement links TRBV6-5 to TRBJ2-1; TRBD1 might be the D (7 bases). CDR3 length equals 13 residues. Germline V gene sequence: CDR1 MNHEY, CDR2 SVGAGI. With 4 bases removed from V and 9 bases from J, the gap between germline ends came to 13 bases. The CDR3 DNA reads as TGTGCCAGCAGTTTCACCCAGGGGGGTGAGCAGTTCTTC. Translated, it gives CASSFTQGGEQFF.

The rearrangement uses TRBV3-1 (or the pseudogene TRBV3-2) and TRBJ1-4; the match to TRBD1 covers 8 bases. In germline, CDR1 is LGHDT, CDR2 YNNKEL (reference sequence). Trimming at V came to 5 bases and at J to 5 bases, leaving 7 bases not matched to a gene. The CDR3 totals 15 residues. CDR3 sequence reads: CASSKGDRGNEKLFF. Written as DNA, the CDR3 is TGTGCCAGCAGCAAGGGAGACAGGGGAAATGAAAAACTGTTTTTT.

This clone was detected only once. The chain combines TRBV9 with TRBJ2-1; 9 positions agree with TRBD2. The CDR3 extends over 15 amino acids. V dropped 0 bases and J dropped 7; count of bases not matched to a gene: 5. In germline, CDR1 is SGDLS, CDR2 YYNGEE. CDR3 in amino acids: CASSVVSGGRNEQFF. The CDR3 DNA is TGTGCCAGCAGCGTAGTTAGCGGGGGTCGTAATGAGCAGTTCTTC. Based on the CDR3 plus reference TRBV9 and TRBJ2-1, the full variable domain is DSGVTQTPKHLITATGQRVTLRCSPRSGDLSVYWYQQSLDQGLQFLIQYYNGEERAKGNILERFSAQQFPDLHSELNLSSLELGDSALYFCASSVVSGGRNEQFFGPGTRLTVL.

The chain carries TRBV4-1 and TRBJ1-1, with D perhaps TRBD1 (5 bases). Germline CDR1 reads MGHRA; CDR2 reads YSYEKL. V dropped 0 bases and J dropped 9 bases, with 11 bases sitting between them. The CDR3 sequence is 13 residues long. The chain's CDR3 is CASSQEGGTKAFF. CDR3 nucleotides: TGCGCCAGCAGCCAAGAGGGGGGGACCAAAGCTTTCTTT.

Of note for this clone: The sample contains more than one DNA sequence encoding this CDR3. The V gene is TRBV5-4, the J gene TRBJ1-5; perhaps TRBD1 as D (6 bases). The germline V and J ends were trimmed by 1 base and 1 base, with 6 bases remaining between them. The CDR3 covers 14 residues. The germline gives CDR1 SGHNT, CDR2 YYREEE (reference sequence). CDR3 sequence reads: CASSLQGSNQPQHF. In DNA form, the CDR3 reads TGTGCCAGCAGCTTGCAGGGGAGCAATCAGCCCCAGCATTTT.

The chain recombines TRBV7-9 with TRBJ1-1, with TRBD1 matching 10 bases. Germline lookup yields CDR1 SEHNR and CDR2 FQNEAQ (reference sequence). The CDR3 has 15 residues. With V trimmed by 5 bases and J by 5 bases, 8 bases remained unmatched. CDR3 sequence: CASSLWTGGGTEAFF. CDR3 in DNA: TGTGCCAGCAGCCTTTGGACAGGGGGTGGTACTGAAGCTTTCTTT.

This clone was picked up a small number of times. The V call is TRBV6-5, the J call TRBJ1-1; the D is unclear. The ends were cut back, 6 bases at V and 6 bases at J, with 8 bases in the middle. From germline, CDR1 is MNHEY and CDR2 SVGAGI. The length of the CDR3 is 11 residues. The CDR3 loop is CASRNQAEAFF. As DNA, the CDR3 is TGTGCCAGCAGGAATCAGGCTGAAGCTTTCTTT.

J is TRBJ1-2 and V is TRBV12-3 or TRBV12-4, with TRBD1 matching 7 bases. Losses at the gene ends were 3 bases for V and 6 bases for J; bases not matched to a gene: 4. The CDR3 loop spans 13 amino acids. The CDR3 is CASSLRDSNGYTF. The CDR3 DNA sequence: TGTGCCAGCAGTTTGCGGGACAGCAATGGCTACACCTTC.

To note about this clone: Additional DNA sequences in this sample encode the identical CDR3. The chain links TRBV5-1 to TRBJ2-5; D not certain. With 2 bases removed from V and 5 bases from J, the gap between germline ends came to 4 bases. Germline V gives CDR1 SGHRS, CDR2 YFSETQ. The CDR3 sequence is 11 residues long. CDR3 bases: TGCGCCAGCAGCTTTCGGGAGACCCAGTACTTC. Its protein is CASSFRETQYF. Full variable domain (remainder filled in from reference TRBV5-1 and TRBJ2-5): KAGVTQTPRYLIKTRGQQVTLSCSPISGHRSVSWYQQTPGQGLQFLFEYFSETQRNKGNFPGRFSGRQFSNSRSEMNVSTLELGDSALYLCASSFRETQYFGPGTRLLVL.

This chain joins TRBV7-3 and TRBJ1-1; the D gene is possibly TRBD1 (5 bases). The CDR3 sequence is 14 residues long. Germline CDR1 is SGHTA and CDR2 is FQGTGA. Trimming cost V 7 bases and J 1 base, with 13 bases left between them. CDR3 region: CASMPGQGNTEAFF. The CDR3 DNA follows: TGTGCCAGCATGCCGGGTCAGGGGAACACTGAAGCTTTCTTT.